Each of the 19 T cell receptor beta chains below was sequenced from the same sample in a study of tumor-infiltrating lymphocytes in primary liver carcinoma. A primer in the constant region served to generate TCR beta cDNA from around 500 ng of total RNA. Employing slightly modified ARM-PCR, three nested multiplex PCR rounds were run, and these gave rise to the TCR beta libraries. TRBV1-TRBV30 forward and Cbeta reverse primers drove the first two roughly 11-cycle rounds. TCRdb re-derived calls from the multiplex PCR reads in MiXCR, one entry per CDR3 protein. Of around 100,000 distinct CDR3 sequences listed, approximately 68% are singletons. Taking about 19-31 mg of unsorted bulk tissue, the authors co-extracted RNA and DNA. Sequenced: liver tumor tissue from sampling region 5. The subset denotes: tumor region T5, tumor centre. The receptors derive from a woman aged 55-75 years with primary liver carcinoma and hepatitis B virus infection.

As for this clonotype: The CDR3 does not close with the conserved phenylalanine or tryptophan, likely indicating a read error. The V call is TRBV20-1, the J call TRBJ1-6; the D gene is possibly TRBD1 (6 bases). CDR3 length: 18 residues. CDR1 and CDR2 from the germline V gene are DFQATT and SNEGSKA (reference sequence). V was trimmed by 4 bases and J by 6 bases, leaving 25 bases between them. The CDR3 nucleotides read TGCAGTGCTATTCTACCGCGGGACAAAGGGATTAGTAATTCACCCCTCCACCTT. Residues: CSAILPRDKGISNSPLHL.

This clonotype showed up just a few times. The chain has TRBV19 and TRBJ2-2; 9 bases are a match to TRBD1. Germline loops: CDR1 LNHDA, CDR2 SQIVND (reference sequence). This CDR3 has 16 amino acids. The trim removed 7 bases at V and 4 bases at J, leaving 10 bases unmatched. CDR3 sequence (DNA): TGTGCCAGTACCCTTCCGGGACAGGGTGTCACCGGGGAGCTGTTTTTT. This gives the protein CASTLPGQGVTGELFF.

This clonotype was recorded only once. No conserved phenylalanine or tryptophan is present at the end of the CDR3, so a read error is the likely explanation. The chain is built from TRBV4-1 and TRBJ2-7; tentatively, D is TRBD1 (6 bases). CDR3 length: 15 amino acids. CDR1 is MGHRA and CDR2 is YSYEKL in the germline V gene. CDR3 sequence (DNA): TGTGCCAGCAGCCAGGGGACAACGACTGGCTACGAGCAGTACCTC. It encodes CASSQGTTTGYEQYL.

This clonotype was observed a few times. This chain uses TRBV15 with TRBJ2-5; D is undetermined. Germline loops: CDR1 LNHNV, CDR2 YYDKDF (reference sequence). The CDR3 covers 12 residues. Deletions cut 4 bases from V and 4 bases from J, with 7 bases between. The DNA for the CDR3 is TGTGCCACCAGCACCGAGAGAGAGACCCAGTACTTC. Protein sequence: CATSTERETQYF.

Points on this clonotype: As the CDR3 is not closed by the conserved phenylalanine or tryptophan, this likely results from a read error. The V gene is TRBV11-2, the J gene TRBJ2-5, with 10 bases identical to TRBD2. This CDR3 spans 16 amino acids. Germline CDR1 is SGHAT and CDR2 is FQNNGV. CDR3 coding DNA: TGCGCCAGCAGCCCGTCATCCGGACTAGCGGTAGAGACCCAGTACCTC. Encoded protein: CASSPSSGLAVETQYL.

Concerning this clonotype: This could be a read error, since a much larger clone is one nucleotide away. Given the absence of the conserved phenylalanine or tryptophan at the CDR3 end, a read error is likely. J is TRBJ2-1 and V is TRBV30; D gene uncertain. The length of the CDR3 is 16 residues. Trimming removed 4 bases at V and 3 bases at J, with 19 bases between. Germline V gene sequence: CDR1 GTSNPN, CDR2 SVGIG (reference sequence). The DNA of the CDR3 is TGTGCCTGGATGACGGTTGGGCTATCCAGCTACAATGAGCAGTTCCTC. Its protein is CAWMTVGLSSYNEQFL.

The sample holds a few counts of this clonotype. V is TRBV2 and J is TRBJ2-7; possible D gene TRBD2, 5 bases. Trimming removed 7 bases from V and 12 bases from J, with 22 bases in between. The CDR3 loop spans 13 amino acids. In germline, CDR1 is SNHLY, CDR2 FYNNEI. The CDR3 DNA reads TGTGCCAGCACCCTGTTGTTAGACCGGGGTCCGTACTTC. Translating gives CASTLLLDRGPYF.

The chain carries TRBV6-1 and TRBJ2-7, with D possibly being TRBD2 (6 bases). The CDR3 spans 15 residues. Looked up from germline, CDR1 is MNHNS and CDR2 is SASEGT. Trimming shortened V by 11 bases and J by 1 base, and 21 bases separated the two germline ends. The CDR3 region is CAGNPTWGDSYEQYF. The CDR3 nucleotides are TGTGCCGGCAACCCAACGTGGGGGGATTCCTACGAGCAGTACTTC.

V and J are TRBV7-9 and TRBJ2-3, with TRBD2 identical over 10 bases. Germline trimming cut 11 bases from V and 2 bases from J; bases unmatched to any gene: 10. This CDR3 is built from 15 residues. The germline gives CDR1 SEHNR, CDR2 FQNEAQ (reference sequence). This CDR3 is CACSQGLAPTDTQYF. The CDR3 DNA follows: TGTGCCTGTAGCCAGGGACTAGCGCCCACAGATACGCAGTATTTT.

In regard to this clonotype: One end of the junction varies from germline; a read error may be responsible. The chain recombines TRBV6-1 with TRBJ2-1; 7 bases are a match to TRBD2. The CDR3 spans 16 residues. Germline lookup yields CDR1 MNHNS and CDR2 SASEGT. In DNA, the CDR3 is TGTACCAGCAGTGAAGCGCTAGCGGAGGCATACAATGAGCAGTTCTTC. This translates into CTSSEALAEAYNEQFF.

The table lists this clonotype with a few counts. The rearrangement links TRBV20-1 to TRBJ2-1, with 13 bases fitting TRBD2. The CDR3 contains 14 residues. In germline, CDR1 is DFQATT, CDR2 SNEGSKA (reference sequence). Germline trimming cut 6 bases from V and 6 bases from J; bases unmatched to any gene: 5. DNA of the CDR3: TGCAGTGCCCAAACTAGCGGGAGGGCCAATGAGCAGTTCTTC. Translation gives CSAQTSGRANEQFF.

Comments on this clonotype: Germline is not matched at one junction end, which may reflect a read error. This chain links TRBV7-3 with TRBJ1-1, with D uncertain. The CDR3 consists of 14 residues. Germline CDR1 SGHTA, CDR2 FQGTGA. CDR3 loop: CVSSLTPGNTEAFF. The CDR3 DNA reads TGTGTCAGCAGCTTAACCCCGGGGAACACTGAAGCTTTCTTT.

This clonotype has a single count. In this CDR3 the conserved last residue, phenylalanine or tryptophan, is missing, so a read error is likely. J is TRBJ2-5 and V is TRBV11-2; D is uncertain. Per the germline V gene, CDR1 is SGHAT and CDR2 is FQNNGV. The CDR3 is made up of 14 amino acids. Here the CDR3 reads CANSLRTLQETQYS. CDR3 DNA sequence: TGTGCCAACAGCTTGAGGACGTTACAAGAGACCCAGTACTCC.

J is TRBJ1-6 and V is TRBV27; no firm D call. Per germline, CDR1 MNHEY and CDR2 SMNVEV (reference sequence). This CDR3 is 12 amino acids long. Trimming removed 3 bases from V and 6 bases from J, with 3 bases in between. The CDR3 sequence: CASSFSNSPLHF. In DNA form, the CDR3 reads TGTGCCAGCAGTTTTAGTAATTCACCCCTCCACTTT.

This clonotype came up many times. The rearrangement uses TRBV14 and TRBJ2-1; 7 bases fit TRBD2. Germline V CDR1 and CDR2: SGHDN, FVKESK. The CDR3 is 16 residues long. V dropped 2 bases and J dropped 6; count of bases not matched to a gene: 10. The CDR3 nucleotides read TGTGCCAGCAGCCAATCCAAGCGGGATAGACGCAATGAGCAGTTCTTC. Its protein product is CASSQSKRDRRNEQFF.

On this clonotype: A read error may be the cause here, since a much bigger clone is one base away. V and J are TRBV5-1 and TRBJ1-1; D call uncertain. Germline-derived CDR1 and CDR2 are SGHRS and YFSETQ. Trimming removed 3 bases from V and 3 bases from J, with 12 bases in between. CDR3 length: 14 residues. The chain's CDR3 is CASSSTRVDTEAFF. DNA of the CDR3: TGCGCCAGCAGCTCGACAAGGGTGGACACTGAAGCTTTCTTT.

As for this clonotype: A junction boundary mismatches the germline segment, possibly from a read error. The CDR3 reads CAWSVVRELFF. In nucleotides, the CDR3 is TGTGCCTGGAGTGTAGTCCGTGAGCTGTTCTTC. The V and J genes are TRBV30 and TRBJ2-1; no clear D gene. Germline CDR1 is GTSNPN and CDR2 is SVGIG (reference sequence). The CDR3 covers 11 residues.

A remark on this clonotype: At one end the junction does not follow the germline gene, possibly because of a read error. This chain uses TRBV28 with TRBJ2-7; weak D call: TRBD2 (5 bases). There are 12 residues in the CDR3. Germline CDR1 MDHEN, CDR2 SYDVKM. The CDR3 sequence: CASCLLEDERYF. As DNA, the CDR3 is TGTGCCAGCTGCCTCTTGGAAGACGAGCGGTATTTC.

Comments on this clonotype: Just one base apart from a much larger clone, this may be a read error. The chain links TRBV7-9 to TRBJ1-1; D is ambiguous. V was cut by 3 bases and J by 1 base, with 15 bases left in between. The CDR3 runs 16 residues. CDR1 and CDR2 (germline): SEHNR, FQNEAQ (reference sequence). The CDR3 here is CASSLLLGRTNTEAFF. The CDR3 nucleotides read TGTGCCAGCAGCTTGCTACTAGGACGGACGAACACTGAAGCTTTCTTT.